This passage covers 12 T cell receptor beta chains from one sample sequenced in a study of cytomegalovirus exposure and HLA in healthy donors. Researchers ran the PCR with 60 Vbeta and 13 Jbeta primers. Clones were read by immunoSEQ multiplex PCR, and TCRdb kept only the in-frame ones, dropping some. Here the sample table reports about 140,000 clones. Input material: PBMCs. The receptor set was obtained from a male donor in good health and CMV-seronegative.

V gene TRBV7-2 combines with J gene TRBJ2-3, with TRBD1 as a possible D gene (6 bases). Germline V gene data show CDR1 as SGHTA and CDR2 as FQGNSA. The CDR3 has 15 residues. V was cut by 2 bases and J by 4 bases, with 13 bases left in between. This chain's CDR3 is CASSLSGAYADTQYF. CDR3 nucleotides: TGTGCCAGCAGCTTATCAGGGGCGTACGCAGATACGCAGTATTTT.

V and J are TRBV5-1 and TRBJ1-3; TRBD1 might be the D (6 bases). The V gene's germline CDR1 is SGHRS and CDR2 YFSETQ. V lost 4 bases and J 0 bases, leaving 14 bases between the germline ends. The CDR3 is made up of 16 amino acids. CDR3 DNA sequence: TGCGCCAGCAGCACGGCAGGGGCGGCCTCTGGAAACACCATATATTTT. It codes for CASSTAGAASGNTIYF.

The V and J genes are TRBV29-1 and TRBJ1-1; 9 bases match TRBD1. CDR1 SQVTM and CDR2 ANQGSEA come from the germline V gene. The CDR3 covers 14 residues. V gave up 7 bases and J gave up 5 bases; unmatched junction bases: 11. The DNA for the CDR3 is TGCAGCGCCCATAGGGACAGGGATCAAACTGAAGCTTTCTTT. Translation: CSAHRDRDQTEAFF.

The genes are TRBV30 and TRBJ2-1; 12 nucleotides agree with TRBD2. Germline values: CDR1 GTSNPN, CDR2 SVGIG (reference sequence). The junction had 12 bases not matched to a gene; V was cut back by 4 bases and J by 5 bases. The length of the CDR3 is 17 residues. CDR3 nucleotides: TGTGCCTGGACCCCCTGGCTACTAGCGGGGGGTAACAATGAGCAGTTCTTC. This encodes CAWTPWLLAGGNNEQFF.

V gene TRBV2 combines with J gene TRBJ1-6; D perhaps matches TRBD1 (6 bases). V lost 8 bases to trimming and J lost 9 bases, with 14 bases between them. CDR3 length equals 13 residues. CDR1 SNHLY and CDR2 FYNNEI come from the germline V gene. The CDR3 is CASQGQGPSPLHF. Written as DNA, the CDR3 is TGTGCCAGCCAGGGGCAGGGGCCTTCACCCCTCCACTTT.

In DNA, the CDR3 is TGCAGTGCTAGCCCACTAGCGGAGCAGTTCTTC. As protein: CSASPLAEQFF. The J gene is TRBJ2-1, the V gene TRBV20-1; 7 positions match TRBD2. Per the germline V gene, CDR1 is DFQATT and CDR2 is SNEGSKA (reference sequence). V shed 3 bases, J shed 10 bases, and the junction held 3 bases outside the gene matches. The CDR3 runs 11 residues.

The chain carries TRBV7-2 and TRBJ1-5; 9 bases agree with TRBD1. Unmatched junction bases numbered 3, after V lost 7 bases and J lost 5 bases. The CDR3 runs 13 residues. Germline loops: CDR1 SGHTA, CDR2 FQGNSA. CDR3 nucleotides: TGTGCCAGCAAGCGACAGGGGGATCAGCCCCAGCATTTT. It codes for CASKRQGDQPQHF.

This chain joins TRBV28 and TRBJ2-7, with 9 bases that match TRBD1. V lost 5 bases, J lost 2 bases, and 13 bases stayed unmatched. The germline V gene has CDR1 MDHEN and CDR2 SYDVKM. The CDR3 covers 17 residues. The CDR3 nucleotides are TGTGCCAGCAGTCCACTCCTCCGGGGACAGGGAGCCTACGAGCAGTACTTC. This translates into CASSPLLRGQGAYEQYF.

The chain is built from TRBV4-3 and TRBJ2-7, with 9 bases lining up with TRBD1. This CDR3 region has 16 residues. Germline V lookup: CDR1 LGHNA, CDR2 YSLEER. Trimming removed 4 bases from V and 3 bases from J; junction bases left unmatched: 10. CDR3 in DNA: TGCGCCAGCAGCCGCTCCCCGGGGACAGGGCTCTACGAGCAGTACTTC. Protein: CASSRSPGTGLYEQYF.

The chain carries TRBV5-6 and TRBJ1-4; 12 nucleotides align to TRBD1. Trimming cost V 0 bases and J 8 bases; bases outside gene matches: 11. This CDR3 region has 18 residues. In germline, CDR1 is SGHDT, CDR2 YYEEEE. For the CDR3, the DNA is TGTGCCAGCAGCTTGGCGGGACAGGGGGCGTTTGGTAGCGAAAAACTGTTTTTT. This sequence encodes CASSLAGQGAFGSEKLFF.

This chain uses TRBV5-6 with TRBJ1-1; TRBD1 matches 7 bases. Per germline, CDR1 SGHDT and CDR2 YYEEEE. With 2 bases clipped from V and 5 bases from J, the junction kept 3 bases outside the gene matches. The CDR3 runs to 13 residues. The CDR3 loop is CASSLSRGTEAFF. CDR3 nucleotide sequence: TGTGCCAGCAGCTTAAGCAGGGGGACTGAAGCTTTCTTT.

The chain recombines TRBV28 with TRBJ2-7, with 7 positions matching TRBD1. The CDR3 sequence is 12 residues long. Germline CDR1 MDHEN, CDR2 SYDVKM. The trim removed 6 bases at V and 4 bases at J, leaving 3 bases unmatched. CDR3 residues: CASRGQSYEQYF. Written as DNA, the CDR3 is TGTGCCAGCAGGGGACAGTCTTACGAGCAGTACTTC.